This TCR beta chain was captured by sequencing in a study of beta chain features in type 1 diabetes. As for the study in general: Healthy donors, compared against patients, showed similar age, gender and cell yields.

Trimming removed 4 bases at V and 4 bases at J, with 16 bases between. CDR1 LNHDA and CDR2 SQIVND come from the germline V gene (reference sequence). The CDR3 is 15 amino acids. Sequencing targeted expressed TCRB transcripts, as all isolated RNA had been reverse transcribed. Repertoires were generated with immunoSEQ multiplex PCR, while TCRdb's copy carries only in-frame clones and drops some. The sample has some 150,000 clones; 10% to 15% are singletons. Points from the study as a whole: PCR, the amplification step, might favor shorter templates, equally in patients and controls. Type 1 diabetes patients showed a moderate but significant shortening of TCRB CDR3s in all four CD4+ subsets.

This clone occurred a few times. Its antigen is not known. The specimen was central memory CD4+ T cells from blood. The sequence came from a man between 18 and 35 years old with type 1 diabetes. This chain uses TRBV19 with TRBJ1-2, with D tentatively TRBD1 (6 bases). CDR3 sequence reads: CASSTPGGLVYGYTF. The CDR3 nucleotides read TGTGCCAGTAGTACCCCCGGGGGGCTTGTCTATGGCTACACCTTC.